The clone carrying this TCR beta chain has a single count. What it binds is not known. CDR3 size: 15 residues. The V gene's germline CDR1 is MNHEY and CDR2 SMNVEV (reference sequence). J was trimmed by 3 bases and V by 4 bases; bases with no gene match: 4. The sample comes from a study of human versus mouse CDR3 diversity and MHC coevolution. Points from the study as a whole: The lowest clonal inequality scores came from most of the three human donors.

TCRdb's copy holds only in-frame clones and misses some; the assay was immunoSEQ multiplex PCR. The table has around 74,000 clones, approximately 90% seen once; the top ten hold about 0.14%. Sequencing was carried out using naive CD4+ T cells from blood. Noted subset: CD45RO-negative CD62L-positive naive CD4 T cells. V is TRBV27 and J is TRBJ1-4, with 8 bases matching TRBD1. The clonotype was recovered from a person between 25 and 70 years old in good health. CDR3 loop: CASSSQQGANEKLFF. CDR3 bases: TGTGCCAGCAGTTCGCAACAGGGGGCTAATGAAAAACTGTTTTTT.